These 21 T cell receptor beta chains were sequenced from one sample in a study of T cells in Graves' hyperthyroidism and ophthalmopathy. There were TCR beta CDR3 regions amplified from RNA transcripts. HTBI primers were employed in a first-round RT-PCR of the TCR CDR3. A single record per CDR3 protein comes from TCRdb applying MiXCR to the multiplex PCR reads. Among 350,000 to 400,000 distinct CDR3 sequences listed, about 18% were seen once. Input material: blood. These receptors were obtained from a woman aged 18 to 35 with Graves' hyperthyroidism.

This clonotype was counted only a few times. This chain links TRBV5-1 with TRBJ1-6; D might be TRBD1 (5 bases). The CDR3 length is 13 residues. Germline loops: CDR1 SGHRS, CDR2 YFSETQ. Trimming took off 6 bases at V and 6 bases at J, with 10 bases between the two ends. Written as DNA, the CDR3 is TGCGCCAGCACCGGACACGTTAATTCACCCCTCCACTTT. It encodes CASTGHVNSPLHF.

This clonotype has a count of ten or more. The genes are TRBV20-1 and TRBJ2-7, with no clear D. CDR3 length: 10 amino acids. Germline V gene sequence: CDR1 DFQATT, CDR2 SNEGSKA (reference sequence). V was pared by 6 bases and J by 6 bases, with 9 bases between. The CDR3 region is CSAALGEQYF. For the CDR3, the DNA is TGCAGTGCCGCCCTCGGCGAGCAGTACTTC.

V is TRBV4-1 and J is TRBJ2-6; D unclear. Trimming pared 0 bases from V and 0 bases from J, leaving 9 bases between. This CDR3 is built from 17 residues. CDR1 MGHRA and CDR2 YSYEKL come from the germline V gene. CDR3 sequence reads: CASSQEGMGSGANVLTF. CDR3 sequence (DNA): TGCGCCAGCAGCCAAGAGGGGATGGGCTCTGGGGCCAACGTCCTGACTTTC.

This clonotype was counted many times. The genes are TRBV5-1 and TRBJ2-6, with no clear D. Germline V lookup: CDR1 SGHRS, CDR2 YFSETQ. V lost 4 bases, J lost 0 bases, and 11 bases lay in between. The CDR3 has 16 residues. CDR3 DNA: TGCGCCAGCAGCCCCGACCCTGGCTCTGGGGCCAACGTCCTGACTTTC. This translates into CASSPDPGSGANVLTF.

In regard to this clonotype: A much larger clone differs from this one at a single base, so this may be a read error. The V and J genes are TRBV30 and TRBJ1-2; no reliable D call. V dropped 5 bases and J dropped 2 bases, with 15 bases sitting between them. The germline CDR1 and CDR2 sequences are GTSNPN and SVGIG (reference sequence). The CDR3 is made up of 14 amino acids. For the CDR3, the DNA is TGTGCCTGGTACCCACAGCGATTAAACTATGGCTACACCTTC. The encoded protein is CAWYPQRLNYGYTF.

In its sample, this clonotype was seen once. This clone may be a read error of a much larger clone one base away. The rearrangement uses TRBV11-2 and TRBJ2-7; D possibly corresponds to TRBD2 (7 bases). The germline gives CDR1 SGHAT, CDR2 FQNNGV. Trimming removed 3 bases at V and 7 bases at J, with 13 bases between. The CDR3 has 13 residues. CDR3 coding DNA: TGTGCCAGCAGCTTCGGGGGGCAAAGGGAGCAGTACTTC. The encoded protein is CASSFGGQREQYF.

Only a few counts were recorded for this clonotype. The chain uses TRBV10-3 and TRBJ2-2; TRBD2 agrees at 8 bases. Per the germline V gene, CDR1 is ENHRY and CDR2 is SYGVKD. Trimming at V came to 5 bases and at J to 2 bases, leaving 7 bases not matched to a gene. This CDR3 region has 16 residues. CDR3 DNA: TGTGCCATCAGTTCGGGGGGGAATACTAACACCGGGGAGCTGTTTTTT. Translating gives CAISSGGNTNTGELFF.

A remark on this clonotype: An end of the junction does not agree with germline; a read error may underlie this. This chain joins TRBV12-3 or TRBV12-4 and TRBJ1-2; TRBD1 matches 9 bases. CDR3 length: 16 residues. The CDR3: CASSLLRTGDSYGYTF. In nucleotides, the CDR3 is TGCGCCAGCAGTTTGCTTCGGACAGGGGACTCCTATGGCTACACCTTC.

This clonotype appeared many times. This chain connects TRBV20-1 to TRBJ2-7, with TRBD1 matching over 7 bases. V lost 6 bases, J lost 2 bases, and 4 bases stayed unmatched. CDR3 length equals 12 residues. The germline V gene has CDR1 DFQATT and CDR2 SNEGSKA (reference sequence). The CDR3 here is CSADRDPYEQYF. In DNA, the CDR3 is TGCAGTGCCGACAGGGATCCCTACGAGCAGTACTTC.

Ten or more counts support this clonotype. This sequence joins TRBV2 and TRBJ2-7; D is unclear. This CDR3 comprises 13 residues. CDR1 SNHLY and CDR2 FYNNEI come from the germline V gene. Trimming took 10 bases from V and 0 from J, leaving 13 bases between them. The CDR3 region is CATAGLISYEQYF. The CDR3, as DNA: TGTGCCACCGCCGGTCTTATCTCCTACGAGCAGTACTTC.

This clonotype has a count of ten or more. The chain couples TRBV19 to TRBJ1-1; D call uncertain. Trimming shortened V by 6 bases and J by 2 bases, and 10 bases separated the two germline ends. Looked up from germline, CDR1 is LNHDA and CDR2 is SQIVND (reference sequence). The CDR3 is 13 residues long. For the CDR3, the DNA is TGTGCCAGTAGGGGCAGCGAAAACACTGAAGCTTTCTTT. This gives the protein CASRGSENTEAFF. Variable domain in full (rest from reference TRBV19 and TRBJ1-1): DGGITQSPKYLFRKEGQNVTLSCEQNLNHDAMYWYRQDPGQGLRLIYYSQIVNDFQKGDIAEGYSVSREKKESFPLTVTSAQKNPTAFYLCASRGSENTEAFFGQGTRLTVV.

This clonotype was observed many times. This chain connects TRBV6-4 to TRBJ1-1, with a weak D call TRBD1 (5 bases). CDR1 and CDR2 (germline): MRHNA, SNTAGT. V lost 7 bases and J 6 bases, leaving 27 bases between the germline ends. The CDR3 contains 17 residues. In DNA form, the CDR3 reads TGTGCCAGCACCCTATCCGGGGCCGCAACCCGCCGGGCTGAAGCTTTCTTT. This translates into CASTLSGAATRRAEAFF.

This clonotype came up many times. The CDR3 spells CASRDGNTIYF. The CDR3 nucleotides read TGTGCCAGCAGAGACGGAAACACCATATATTTT. The chain links TRBV28 to TRBJ1-3; D not resolved. V was trimmed by 6 bases and J by 4 bases, leaving 4 bases between them. The CDR3 length is 11 residues. Germline V gives CDR1 MDHEN, CDR2 SYDVKM.

There are many counts of this clonotype. The rearrangement joins TRBV28 to TRBJ2-7; 7 bases line up with TRBD1. The junction had 9 bases not matched to a gene; V was cut back by 5 bases and J by 2 bases. CDR3 length: 15 amino acids. Germline V CDR1 and CDR2: MDHEN, SYDVKM. The CDR3 here is CASSPGTADTYEQYF. CDR3 nucleotides: TGTGCCAGCAGTCCCGGGACAGCGGACACCTACGAGCAGTACTTC.

On this clonotype itself: A much larger clone differs from this one at a single base, so this may be a read error. V gene TRBV19 combines with J gene TRBJ1-5; TRBD1 might be the D (6 bases). CDR1 and CDR2 (germline): LNHDA, SQIVND (reference sequence). The length of the CDR3 is 13 residues. In DNA, the CDR3 is TGTGCCTGTAGTCTATCAGGGGCGCGGCCCCAGCATTTT. This gives the protein CACSLSGARPQHF.

The table lists this clonotype with a few counts. This rearrangement joins TRBV6-1 to TRBJ1-5; 10 bases align to TRBD1. The germline V gene has CDR1 MNHNS and CDR2 SASEGT. The CDR3 consists of 19 residues. The ends lost 0 bases at V and 2 bases at J; junction bases unmatched: 10. The CDR3 region is CASSEAHFGTGAGNQPQHF. The CDR3 DNA follows: TGTGCCAGCAGTGAAGCGCATTTCGGGACAGGGGCCGGCAATCAGCCCCAGCATTTT.

This clonotype was counted ten times or more. The rearrangement links TRBV11-1 to TRBJ2-2; TRBD1 agrees at 8 bases. Germline V gene lookup returns CDR1 SGHAT and CDR2 FQDESV (reference sequence). The CDR3 runs 16 residues. V dropped 3 bases and J dropped 0; count of bases not matched to a gene: 3. CDR3 amino acids: CASSFPGGPNTGELFF. The CDR3 region has the DNA TGTGCCAGCAGCTTTCCAGGGGGCCCGAACACCGGGGAGCTGTTTTTT.

At least ten counts were recorded for this clonotype. J is TRBJ1-5 and V is TRBV3-1; no definite D call. The CDR3 contains 13 residues. V was shortened by 0 bases and J by 10 bases, with 10 bases between the two germline ends. Germline V CDR1 and CDR2: LGHDT, YNNKEL (reference sequence). The CDR3 region has the DNA TGTGCCAGCAGCCAAGATAGAAGGGTACCCCAGCATTTT. Amino acids: CASSQDRRVPQHF.

Many counts were recorded for this clonotype. This sequence joins TRBV20-1 and TRBJ2-7; no firm D call. The germline V and J ends were trimmed by 2 bases and 0 bases, with 11 bases remaining between them. Per the germline V gene, CDR1 is DFQATT and CDR2 is SNEGSKA (reference sequence). This CDR3 spans 14 amino acids. This CDR3 is CSARSDMVSYEQYF. CDR3 bases: TGCAGTGCTAGATCCGACATGGTCTCCTACGAGCAGTACTTC.

There are a few counts of this clonotype. This chain connects TRBV25-1 to TRBJ1-1, with D perhaps matching TRBD1 (5 bases). Germline V CDR1 and CDR2: MGHDK, SYGVNS. V was cut by 3 bases and J by 11 bases, with 13 bases left in between. This CDR3 is built from 12 residues. The DNA of the CDR3 is TGTGCCAGCAGTGACCCAGGGCGTCCGGCTTTCTTT. It encodes CASSDPGRPAFF.

This clonotype was seen a single time. The rearrangement joins TRBV2 to TRBJ2-5, with a possible D match to TRBD1 (6 bases). This CDR3 has 16 amino acids. The germline V gene has CDR1 SNHLY and CDR2 FYNNEI. The DNA for the CDR3 is TGTGTCATCTCCCCTCGTAGGGCAGGGGATCCAGAGACCCAGTACTTC. Residues: CVISPRRAGDPETQYF.